Listed below are T cell receptor beta chains from one sample, sequenced in a study of CD4 and CD8 cells across lung adenocarcinoma regions. From the PCR reads, TCRdb called clonotypes with MiXCR, one entry per CDR3 protein. The sample yields about 25,000 distinct CDR3 sequences, 45% to 50% seen once. The sequencing input was CD8+ T cells from the center of a lung tumor. Receptors were obtained from a male donor with lung adenocarcinoma. The CD4 and CD8 labels of this study may be unreliable. The CDR3 runs from the conserved cysteine through the conserved F or W. A D gene is named only where the DNA matches it firmly. Only some rows state a clone size, as once, few, many or a class for expanded clones.

v_call: TRBV6-5; clone_size: -; d_call: -; j_call: TRBJ1-2; cdr3_nt: TGTGCCAGCAGTTACTTACAGGGATATGGCTACACCTTC; cdr3_aa: CASSYLQGYGYTF
v_call: TRBV10-3; clone_size: -; d_call: TRBD1; j_call: TRBJ2-3; cdr3_nt: TGTGCCCGGGGCCTACGGCCGGTGAGCACAGGGGCGCAGTATTTT; cdr3_aa: CARGLRPVSTGAQYF
v_call: TRBV12-3/TRBV12-4; clone_size: many; d_call: -; j_call: TRBJ2-1; cdr3_nt: TGTGCCAGCTCAATGGCGGGCTACAATGAGCAGTTCTTC; cdr3_aa: CASSMAGYNEQFF
v_call: TRBV10-3; clone_size: -; d_call: -; j_call: TRBJ2-3; cdr3_nt: -; cdr3_aa: CATGHWGLGTDTQYF
v_call: TRBV3-1; clone_size: -; d_call: -; j_call: TRBJ2-1; cdr3_nt: TGTGCCAGCAGCCAAGGGGGGAGGACTAATGAGCAGTTCTTC; cdr3_aa: CASSQGGRTNEQFF
v_call: TRBV6-1; clone_size: -; d_call: TRBD2; j_call: TRBJ2-3; cdr3_nt: TGTCCCGGCTCGCGGCCGGGAGGCAAAAACACTCAGTATTTT; cdr3_aa: CPGSRPGGKNTQYF
v_call: TRBV10-2; clone_size: -; d_call: TRBD2; j_call: TRBJ2-7; cdr3_nt: TGCGCCAGCAGGGGACACGGACTAGCGGGCGAAGAGACGCAGTACTTC; cdr3_aa: CASRGHGLAGEETQYF
v_call: TRBV4-1; clone_size: -; d_call: TRBD1; j_call: TRBJ2-6; cdr3_nt: TGCGCCAGCAGCACGCGCCAGGGGGCGCGTGGGGCCAACGTCCTGACTTTC; cdr3_aa: CASSTRQGARGANVLTF
v_call: TRBV10-3; clone_size: -; d_call: -; j_call: TRBJ2-2; cdr3_nt: -; cdr3_aa: CAMGGQPVGTGTQFF
v_call: TRBV10-3; clone_size: -; d_call: -; j_call: TRBJ1-1; cdr3_nt: TGTGCCATCGGCGGGGAATCGAACACTGAAGCTTTCTTT; cdr3_aa: CAIGGESNTEAFF
v_call: TRBV10-2; clone_size: once; d_call: -; j_call: TRBJ2-7; cdr3_nt: TGCGCCGGCACGGGGCTATGGGCCAAAAATATGCAGTACTTC; cdr3_aa: CAGTGLWAKNMQYF
v_call: TRBV7-6; clone_size: many; d_call: -; j_call: TRBJ2-7; cdr3_nt: TGTGCCAGCAGCTTATCCAGCCTGAGCTCCTACGAGCAGTACTTC; cdr3_aa: CASSLSSLSSYEQYF
v_call: TRBV6-1; clone_size: -; d_call: TRBD1; j_call: TRBJ1-5; cdr3_nt: TGTGCCAGCAGTGAAAATCCGGGACAGGGCAATCAGCCCCAGCATTTT; cdr3_aa: CASSENPGQGNQPQHF
v_call: TRBV6-5; clone_size: many; d_call: -; j_call: TRBJ2-1; cdr3_nt: TGTGCCAGCAGGCCGACTTGGCGGGAATTTTCCTACAATGAGCAGTTCTTC; cdr3_aa: CASRPTWREFSYNEQFF
v_call: TRBV6-5; clone_size: many; d_call: -; j_call: TRBJ2-1; cdr3_nt: TGTGCCAGCAGCTTAGCGCCGCCCTCCTACAATGAGCAGTTCTTC; cdr3_aa: CASSLAPPSYNEQFF
v_call: TRBV6-1; clone_size: few; d_call: TRBD1; j_call: TRBJ2-7; cdr3_nt: TGTGCCAGCACCTCAGACAGGGTTTCGTACGAGCAGTACTTC; cdr3_aa: CASTSDRVSYEQYF
v_call: TRBV6-6; clone_size: medium-sized; d_call: TRBD2; j_call: TRBJ2-1; cdr3_nt: TGTGCCAGTAAATCGGGACTAGCGGACAGCTCCTACAATGAGCAGTTCTTC; cdr3_aa: CASKSGLADSSYNEQFF
v_call: TRBV20-1; clone_size: once; d_call: -; j_call: TRBJ2-7; cdr3_nt: TGCAGTGCTAGAGGGGAACCGGCTCTGATAGGCGAGCAGTACTTC; cdr3_aa: CSARGEPALIGEQYF
v_call: TRBV12-3/TRBV12-4; clone_size: once; d_call: TRBD2; j_call: TRBJ2-5; cdr3_nt: TGTGCCAGGGGGCTAGCGGGCGGAGACCAAGAGACCCAGTACTTC; cdr3_aa: CARGLAGGDQETQYF
v_call: TRBV6-5; clone_size: once; d_call: TRBD1; j_call: TRBJ2-3; cdr3_nt: TGTGCCAGCAGTTCCAGTCCTGCTGGGAGCACAGGGGAGCAGTATTTT; cdr3_aa: CASSSSPAGSTGEQYF
v_call: TRBV4-1; clone_size: -; d_call: -; j_call: TRBJ2-3; cdr3_nt: TGCGCCAGCAGCCCACAACCTAAGTCGGATACGCAGTATTTT; cdr3_aa: CASSPQPKSDTQYF
v_call: TRBV6-1; clone_size: -; d_call: -; j_call: TRBJ2-1; cdr3_nt: TGTGCCACCTCTAGGGTAGCGGATTACAATGAGCAGTTCTTC; cdr3_aa: CATSRVADYNEQFF
v_call: TRBV27; clone_size: few; d_call: TRBD2; j_call: TRBJ2-1; cdr3_nt: TGTGCCAGCAGTCCTCAATCGACTAGCACGTTCTTAGCTAATGAGCAGTTCTTC; cdr3_aa: CASSPQSTSTFLANEQFF
v_call: TRBV30; clone_size: -; d_call: -; j_call: TRBJ2-3; cdr3_nt: TGTGCCTGGAGTGTACATAAAGACCTCGGGCAGTATTTT; cdr3_aa: CAWSVHKDLGQYF
v_call: TRBV4-1; clone_size: -; d_call: -; j_call: TRBJ2-7; cdr3_nt: TGCGCCAGCAGCCAAGCGGTTGAGGGATACGAGCAGTACTTC; cdr3_aa: CASSQAVEGYEQYF
v_call: TRBV6-1; clone_size: once; d_call: TRBD2; j_call: TRBJ2-5; cdr3_nt: TGTGCCAGCAGGTGGGGTAGCGGGAGAGCCCCAGAGACCCAGTACTTC; cdr3_aa: CASRWGSGRAPETQYF
v_call: TRBV5-1; clone_size: many; d_call: TRBD1; j_call: TRBJ2-5; cdr3_nt: TGCGCCAGCAGCTTGGGACAGGGTTCTCTAGAGACCCAGTACTTC; cdr3_aa: CASSLGQGSLETQYF
v_call: TRBV6-1; clone_size: -; d_call: TRBD1; j_call: TRBJ2-4; cdr3_nt: TGTGCTAGCAGTGTGAAGACAGGGGGCGGAAGCTCCTACAATGAGCAGTACTTC; cdr3_aa: CASSVKTGGGSSYNEQYF
v_call: TRBV7-6; clone_size: few; d_call: TRBD2; j_call: TRBJ2-1; cdr3_nt: TGTGCCAGCAGCTTAGACCCTAGCGGGAGTCGGAATGAGCAGTTCTTC; cdr3_aa: CASSLDPSGSRNEQFF
v_call: TRBV10-1; clone_size: -; d_call: TRBD2; j_call: TRBJ2-3; cdr3_nt: TGCGCCAGCAGTGATCTAGCGGGTAACACAGATACGCAGTATTTT; cdr3_aa: CASSDLAGNTDTQYF
v_call: TRBV10-1; clone_size: many; d_call: TRBD1; j_call: TRBJ2-2; cdr3_nt: TGCGCCAGCAGTATTGGACAGGGCATCGTCGGGGAGCTGTTTTTT; cdr3_aa: CASSIGQGIVGELFF
v_call: TRBV4-1; clone_size: -; d_call: -; j_call: TRBJ2-5; cdr3_nt: TGCGCCAGCAGCCAAGCGCATCGGGGCGGAGAAGAGACCCAGTACTTC; cdr3_aa: CASSQAHRGGEETQYF
v_call: TRBV6-2/TRBV6-3; clone_size: many; d_call: TRBD1; j_call: TRBJ2-7; cdr3_nt: TGTGCCAGCAGTTATGGGTGGGACAGAGTCCGGGTGGAGCAGTACTTC; cdr3_aa: CASSYGWDRVRVEQYF
v_call: TRBV6-1; clone_size: -; d_call: TRBD1; j_call: TRBJ2-1; cdr3_nt: TGTGCCAGCCAACCGGGACAGGGATACAATGAGCAGTTCTTC; cdr3_aa: CASQPGQGYNEQFF
v_call: TRBV2; clone_size: few; d_call: -; j_call: TRBJ2-3; cdr3_nt: TGTGCCAGCAGTGACGAGGGGGCAGATACGCAGTATTTT; cdr3_aa: CASSDEGADTQYF
v_call: TRBV24-1; clone_size: few; d_call: -; j_call: TRBJ2-7; cdr3_nt: TGTGCCACCAGTGATTCGGGGGCCCACGAGCAGTACTTC; cdr3_aa: CATSDSGAHEQYF
v_call: TRBV6-1; clone_size: -; d_call: -; j_call: TRBJ2-3; cdr3_nt: TGTGCGGGCAGAGGGGCGCGAGTGGGAGAGACGCAGTATTTC; cdr3_aa: CAGRGARVGETQYF
v_call: TRBV6-1; clone_size: -; d_call: -; j_call: TRBJ2-5; cdr3_nt: TGTGCCAGCAGGAGCGGGCGGCGTGACACAGAGACGCAGTATTTC; cdr3_aa: CASRSGRRDTETQYF
v_call: TRBV10-2; clone_size: medium-sized; d_call: -; j_call: TRBJ1-2; cdr3_nt: TGCGCCAGCAGTGTGAGTGTTCATGGCCAACTACATGGCTACACCTTC; cdr3_aa: CASSVSVHGQLHGYTF
v_call: TRBV6-1; clone_size: -; d_call: TRBD2; j_call: TRBJ2-5; cdr3_nt: TGTGCGGGCATCGGAGCGGGAGGGCCAGAGACCCAGTACTTC; cdr3_aa: CAGIGAGGPETQYF